These 26 T cell receptor beta chains share one sample of origin, sequenced in a study of blood T cell repertoires in COVID-19. Measured with immunoSEQ multiplex PCR; TCRdb has only the in-frame clones, and not every one. This table has over 130,000 clones, roughly 80% appearing once. Specimen: peripheral blood. These receptors originate from a woman aged 60-70 years with acute or convalescent COVID-19.

This chain links TRBV10-1 with TRBJ1-5; possibly TRBD1 for D (5 bases). Germline lookup yields CDR1 WNHNN and CDR2 SYGVQD (reference sequence). The CDR3 has 14 residues. The V gene lost 5 bases and the J gene lost 0 bases, with 8 bases spanning the gap. In nucleotides, the CDR3 is TGCGCCAGCAGTCGGGGGTATAGCAATCAGCCCCAGCATTTT. Translating gives CASSRGYSNQPQHF.

The gene calls are TRBV5-1 and TRBJ2-3; 7 bases map to TRBD2. V trimming: 4 bases; J trimming: 2 bases; junction bases outside the gene matches: 10. The CDR3 totals 16 residues. CDR1 and CDR2 from the germline V gene are SGHRS and YFSETQ. The CDR3 sequence: CASSHESSGTTDTQYF. The CDR3 DNA reads as TGCGCCAGCAGCCACGAATCTAGCGGAACCACAGATACGCAGTATTTT.

This clone showed up just once. The rearrangement links TRBV5-1 to TRBJ1-1, with D maybe TRBD1 (6 bases). From germline, CDR1 is SGHRS and CDR2 YFSETQ. This CDR3 is built from 14 residues. Deletions cut 1 base from V and 2 bases from J, with 9 bases between. CDR3 amino acids: CASSLPGQNTEAFF. The DNA for the CDR3 is TGCGCCAGCAGCTTGCCGGGACAAAACACTGAAGCTTTCTTT.

The V call is TRBV3-1 (or the pseudogene TRBV3-2), the J call TRBJ1-3; no definite D call. V was cut by 1 base and J by 0 bases, with 13 bases left in between. Germline V gives CDR1 LGHDT, CDR2 YNNKEL (reference sequence). The CDR3 spans 17 residues. This CDR3 is CASSQGGTHLSGNTIYF. CDR3 coding DNA: TGTGCCAGCAGCCAAGGAGGCACACACCTCTCTGGAAACACCATATATTTT.

The V gene is TRBV24-1, the J gene TRBJ2-3; 8 positions agree with TRBD1. Germline V gives CDR1 KGHDR, CDR2 SFDVKD. This CDR3 has 15 amino acids. The J segment lost 3 bases and the V segment lost 4 bases, leaving 5 bases of the junction unmatched. DNA for the CDR3: TGTGCCACCAGTGACCATGGACAGGGAACAGATACGCAGTATTTT. Protein: CATSDHGQGTDTQYF.

V is TRBV6-5 and J is TRBJ1-1, with D hard to call. There are 12 residues in the CDR3. V gave up 6 bases and J gave up 4 bases, with 9 bases separating them. Germline loops: CDR1 MNHEY, CDR2 SVGAGI. The CDR3 sequence: CASSRWATEAFF. Written as DNA, the CDR3 is TGTGCCAGCAGCCGGTGGGCCACTGAAGCTTTCTTT.

In this sample, this clone turned up once. The chain joins TRBV28 to TRBJ1-1; 7 bases match TRBD1. Germline V gives CDR1 MDHEN, CDR2 SYDVKM. The CDR3 runs to 15 residues. After removal of 6 bases from V and 2 bases from J, the junction contained 9 bases not matched to a gene. In DNA form, the CDR3 reads TGTGCCAGCAGAAAAAGTACAGGGGACAACACTGAAGCTTTCTTT. Residues: CASRKSTGDNTEAFF.

The genes are TRBV19 and TRBJ2-1; TRBD2 might be the D (6 bases). V was clipped by 4 bases and J by 0 bases, with 13 bases between them. Germline V gene sequence: CDR1 LNHDA, CDR2 SQIVND (reference sequence). This CDR3 spans 16 amino acids. CDR3 protein: CASSTQDGSSYNEQFF. The CDR3 nucleotides are TGTGCCAGTAGTACCCAGGACGGGAGCTCCTACAATGAGCAGTTCTTC.

The gene calls are TRBV6-5 and TRBJ1-2; possible D gene TRBD1, 6 bases. Germline CDR1 is MNHEY and CDR2 is SVGAGI. V gave up 7 bases and J gave up 1 base, with 7 bases separating them. This CDR3 has 12 amino acids. The CDR3 here is CASTGVNYGYTF. CDR3 nucleotides: TGTGCCAGCACAGGGGTTAACTATGGCTACACCTTC.

This rearrangement joins TRBV7-2 to TRBJ2-7, with TRBD2 matching 7 bases. Germline loops: CDR1 SGHTA, CDR2 FQGNSA. CDR3 length equals 15 residues. Trimming at V came to 0 bases and at J to 9 bases, leaving 11 bases not matched to a gene. The CDR3, as DNA: TGTGCCAGCAGCTTAGCGGGGGTAGCGGGTTTGGGGCAGTACTTC. It codes for CASSLAGVAGLGQYF.

The J gene is TRBJ2-7, the V gene TRBV7-9; TRBD1 might be the D (6 bases). Trimming stripped 2 bases from V and 1 base from J, with 9 bases between. Germline CDR1 SEHNR, CDR2 FQNEAQ (reference sequence). There are 14 residues in the CDR3. Written as DNA, the CDR3 is TGTGCCAGCAGCTTAAAAGGGGGTTCCTACGAGCAGTACTTC. Translation gives CASSLKGGSYEQYF.

The V gene is TRBV6-6, the J gene TRBJ2-1, with TRBD2 matching over 13 bases. With 8 bases clipped from V and 6 bases from J, the junction kept 4 bases outside the gene matches. The CDR3 has 14 residues. CDR1 MNHNY and CDR2 SVGAGI come from the germline V gene (reference sequence). The CDR3 spells CASDRLAGGNEQFF. DNA for the CDR3: TGTGCCAGCGATCGACTAGCGGGAGGCAATGAGCAGTTCTTC.

The chain joins TRBV12-3 or TRBV12-4 to TRBJ2-2, with D perhaps TRBD1 (5 bases). The CDR3 is 12 residues long. The V end was cut by 7 bases, the J end by 13 bases, with 16 bases between. The CDR3 DNA follows: TGTGCCAGCAACGATCAGGGTCCTAGGCTGTTTTTT. This codes for CASNDQGPRLFF.

V and J are TRBV3-1 (or the pseudogene TRBV3-2) and TRBJ1-3; 10 bases match TRBD1. The CDR3 has 16 amino acids. The junction had 7 bases not matched to a gene; V was cut back by 4 bases and J by 4 bases. Looked up from germline, CDR1 is LGHDT and CDR2 is YNNKEL (reference sequence). DNA for the CDR3: TGTGCCAGCAGCCGCGACAGGGGGCCGCTAGGAAACACCATATATTTT. This gives the protein CASSRDRGPLGNTIYF.

The chain uses TRBV28 and TRBJ1-3; no clear D. This CDR3 has 16 residues. V lost 6 bases to trimming and J lost 6 bases, with 21 bases between them. Per the germline V gene, CDR1 is MDHEN and CDR2 is SYDVKM. The CDR3 nucleotides read TGTGCCAGCAGCGATCCTCGTTCAGGAGGTGAAAACACCATATATTTT. Translation gives CASSDPRSGGENTIYF.

V gene TRBV5-4 combines with J gene TRBJ2-2; 8 bases are shared with TRBD2. The CDR3 consists of 14 residues. V shed 0 bases and J 6 bases; nucleotides not matched to a gene: 1. Germline loops: CDR1 SGHNT, CDR2 YYREEE (reference sequence). CDR3 sequence (DNA): TGTGCCAGCAGCTTGGAGCGGGGGTCCGGGGAGCTGTTTTTT. Its translation is CASSLERGSGELFF.

V and J are TRBV30 and TRBJ1-4, with D uncertain. This CDR3 is built from 14 residues. In germline, CDR1 is GTSNPN, CDR2 SVGIG (reference sequence). V was clipped by 5 bases and J by 7 bases, with 17 bases between them. In DNA form, the CDR3 reads TGTGCCTGGGCTTTCCCTGGAGTTTCTGAAAAACTGTTTTTT. Amino acid sequence: CAWAFPGVSEKLFF.

This chain joins TRBV5-4 and TRBJ1-5; 7 nucleotides align to TRBD1. This CDR3 comprises 14 residues. V lost 4 bases and J lost 5; bases outside the gene matches: 6. CDR1 SGHNT and CDR2 YYREEE come from the germline V gene (reference sequence). CDR3 nucleotide sequence: TGTGCCAGCAGCGTGACAGGGACCGATCAGCCCCAGCATTTT. It encodes CASSVTGTDQPQHF.

V is TRBV4-3 and J is TRBJ2-1; 10 bases match TRBD1. This CDR3 comprises 15 residues. Germline trimming cut 1 base from V and 8 bases from J; bases unmatched to any gene: 5. Per the germline V gene, CDR1 is LGHNA and CDR2 is YSLEER. The CDR3 nucleotides are TGCGCCAGCAGCCAAGGGACAGGGGGTGTCCATGAGCAGTTCTTC. It specifies CASSQGTGGVHEQFF.

The chain carries TRBV7-9 and TRBJ2-7, with TRBD1 matching over 8 bases. This CDR3 has 17 amino acids. The V segment lost 5 bases and the J segment 1 base; nucleotides outside the gene matches: 13. Germline V gene lookup returns CDR1 SEHNR and CDR2 FQNEAQ (reference sequence). CDR3 sequence reads: CASSPRWVRGPSYEQYF. The CDR3 nucleotides read TGTGCCAGCAGCCCGCGATGGGTCAGGGGGCCTTCCTACGAGCAGTACTTC.

The chain is built from TRBV6-5 and TRBJ1-1; 12 positions match TRBD1. The CDR3 is 16 residues long. Unmatched junction bases numbered 11, after V lost 2 bases and J lost 10 bases. The germline CDR1 and CDR2 sequences are MNHEY and SVGAGI. The CDR3 DNA sequence: TGTGCCAGCAGTTACCTTCCGGGACAGGGGGCCCTGAGAGCTTTCTTT. Translated, it gives CASSYLPGQGALRAFF.

The chain combines TRBV15 with TRBJ2-1; D possibly corresponds to TRBD1 (6 bases). The CDR3 totals 14 residues. The ends were cut back, 2 bases at V and 7 bases at J, with 12 bases in the middle. Germline V gene data show CDR1 as LNHNV and CDR2 as YYDKDF (reference sequence). CDR3 amino acids: CATSRWGQGNEQFF. DNA for the CDR3: TGTGCCACCAGCAGATGGGGGCAGGGAAATGAGCAGTTCTTC.

The chain couples TRBV28 to TRBJ1-1; 7 bases agree with TRBD1. V dropped 1 base and J dropped 1; count of bases not matched to a gene: 12. The CDR3 is 18 amino acids. The germline V gene has CDR1 MDHEN and CDR2 SYDVKM. CDR3 bases: TGTGCCAGCAGTTTATACAACCCCAGACAGGGCGGGAACACTGAAGCTTTCTTT. Its translation is CASSLYNPRQGGNTEAFF.

This clone appeared a few times. Within the sample, other DNA sequences also encode this same CDR3. This chain connects TRBV3-1 (or the pseudogene TRBV3-2) to TRBJ1-6; 10 bases map to TRBD1. The CDR3 is 14 residues long. The germline V gene has CDR1 LGHDT and CDR2 YNNKEL (reference sequence). Trimming took 3 bases from V and 7 from J; bases not matched to a gene: 0. CDR3 sequence reads: CASSQTGGNSPLHF. CDR3 nucleotides: TGTGCCAGCAGCCAGACAGGGGGCAATTCACCCCTCCACTTT.

V is TRBV2 and J is TRBJ2-1; D not resolved. CDR3 length equals 15 residues. Germline CDR1 is SNHLY and CDR2 is FYNNEI. V was pared by 3 bases and J by 0 bases, with 9 bases between. The CDR3 spells CASSDSVISYNEQFF. The CDR3 DNA is TGTGCCAGCAGTGACAGTGTAATCTCCTACAATGAGCAGTTCTTC. The full variable domain, in which reference TRBV2 and TRBJ2-1 provide the parts outside the CDR3, is EPEVTQTPSHQVTQMGQEVILRCVPISNHLYFYWYRQILGQKVEFLVSFYNNEISEKSEIFDDQFSVERPDGSNFTLKIRSTKLEDSAMYFCASSDSVISYNEQFFGPGTRLTVL.

This clone was counted a few times. The genes are TRBV5-5 and TRBJ2-7; a possible D gene is TRBD1 (6 bases). Per germline, CDR1 SGHKS and CDR2 YYEKEE (reference sequence). The CDR3 totals 13 residues. V gave up 3 bases and J gave up 7 bases, with 14 bases separating them. For the CDR3, the DNA is TGTGCCAGCAGCTCGCAGCAGGGGTATGAGCAGTACTTC. It translates to CASSSQQGYEQYF.